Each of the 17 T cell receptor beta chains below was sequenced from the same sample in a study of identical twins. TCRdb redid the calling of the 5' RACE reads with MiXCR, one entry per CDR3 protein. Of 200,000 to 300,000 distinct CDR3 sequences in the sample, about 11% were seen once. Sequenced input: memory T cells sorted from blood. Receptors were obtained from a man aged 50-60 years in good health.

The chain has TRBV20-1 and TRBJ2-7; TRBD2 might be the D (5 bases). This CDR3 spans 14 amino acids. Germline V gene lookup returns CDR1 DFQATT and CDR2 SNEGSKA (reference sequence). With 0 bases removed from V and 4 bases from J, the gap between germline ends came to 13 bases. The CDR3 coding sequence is TGCAGTGCTAGAGATCTGGAGAGGGAGTACGAGCAGTACTTC. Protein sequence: CSARDLEREYEQYF.

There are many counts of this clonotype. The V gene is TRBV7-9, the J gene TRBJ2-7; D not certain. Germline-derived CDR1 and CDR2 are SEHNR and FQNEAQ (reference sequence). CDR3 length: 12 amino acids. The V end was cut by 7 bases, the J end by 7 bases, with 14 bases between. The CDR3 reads CASNRAGREQYF. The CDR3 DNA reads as TGTGCCAGCAACCGGGCTGGCCGGGAGCAGTACTTC.

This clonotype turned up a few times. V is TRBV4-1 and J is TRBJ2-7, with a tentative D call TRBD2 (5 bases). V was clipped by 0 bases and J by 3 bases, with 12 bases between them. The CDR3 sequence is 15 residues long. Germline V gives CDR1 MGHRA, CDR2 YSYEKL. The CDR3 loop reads CASSQEIGVVYEQYF. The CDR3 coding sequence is TGCGCCAGCAGCCAAGAGATCGGGGTTGTCTACGAGCAGTACTTC.

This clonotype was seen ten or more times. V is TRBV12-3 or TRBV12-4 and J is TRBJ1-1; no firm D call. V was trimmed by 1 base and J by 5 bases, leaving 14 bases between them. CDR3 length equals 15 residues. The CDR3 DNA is TGTGCCAGCAGTTTAGATGGTGCAGGAGGAACTGAAGCTTTCTTT. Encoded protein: CASSLDGAGGTEAFF.

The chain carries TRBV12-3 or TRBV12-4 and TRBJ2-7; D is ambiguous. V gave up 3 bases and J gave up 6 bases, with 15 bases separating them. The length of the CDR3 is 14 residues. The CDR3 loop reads CASSLTRSLSEQYF. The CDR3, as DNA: TGTGCCAGCAGTTTGACCAGGTCGTTGTCCGAGCAGTACTTC.

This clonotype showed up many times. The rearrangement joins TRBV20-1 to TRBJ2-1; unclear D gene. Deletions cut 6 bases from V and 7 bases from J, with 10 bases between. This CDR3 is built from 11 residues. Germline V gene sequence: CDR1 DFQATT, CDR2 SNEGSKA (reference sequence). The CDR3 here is CSAHRVNEQFF. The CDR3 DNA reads TGCAGTGCGCATCGGGTGAATGAGCAGTTCTTC.

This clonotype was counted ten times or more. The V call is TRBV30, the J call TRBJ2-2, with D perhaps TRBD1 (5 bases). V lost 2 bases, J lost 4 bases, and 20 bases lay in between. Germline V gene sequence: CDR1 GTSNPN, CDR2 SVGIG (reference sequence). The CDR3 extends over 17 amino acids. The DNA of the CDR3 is TGTGCCTGGAGTTGGCGTAGCACAGGTTTAGGCACCGGGGAGCTGTTTTTT. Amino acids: CAWSWRSTGLGTGELFF. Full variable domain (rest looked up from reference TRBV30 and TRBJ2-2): SQTIHQWPATLVQPVGSPLSLECTVEGTSNPNLYWYRQAAGRGLQLLFYSVGIGQISSEVPQNLSASRPQDRQFILSSKKLLLSDSGFYLCAWSWRSTGLGTGELFFGEGSRLTVL.

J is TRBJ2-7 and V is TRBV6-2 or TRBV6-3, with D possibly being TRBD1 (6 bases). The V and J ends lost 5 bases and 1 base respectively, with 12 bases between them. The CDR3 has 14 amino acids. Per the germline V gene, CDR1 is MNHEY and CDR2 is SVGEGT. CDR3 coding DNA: TGTGCCAGCAGTAGGACAGCCGCTTCCTACGAGCAGTACTTC. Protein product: CASSRTAASYEQYF.

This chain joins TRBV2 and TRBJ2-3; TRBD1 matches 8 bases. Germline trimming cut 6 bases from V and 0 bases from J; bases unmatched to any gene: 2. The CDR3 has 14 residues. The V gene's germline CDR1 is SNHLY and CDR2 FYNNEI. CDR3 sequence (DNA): TGTGCCAGCAGGGACAGGGCTAGCACAGATACGCAGTATTTT. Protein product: CASRDRASTDTQYF.

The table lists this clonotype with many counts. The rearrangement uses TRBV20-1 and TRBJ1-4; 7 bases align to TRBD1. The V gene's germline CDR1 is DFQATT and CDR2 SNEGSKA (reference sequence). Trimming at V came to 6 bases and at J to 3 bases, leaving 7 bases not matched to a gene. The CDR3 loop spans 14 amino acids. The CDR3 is CSAQNRGSNEKLFF. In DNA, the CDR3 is TGCAGTGCCCAGAACAGGGGCTCTAATGAAAAACTGTTTTTT.

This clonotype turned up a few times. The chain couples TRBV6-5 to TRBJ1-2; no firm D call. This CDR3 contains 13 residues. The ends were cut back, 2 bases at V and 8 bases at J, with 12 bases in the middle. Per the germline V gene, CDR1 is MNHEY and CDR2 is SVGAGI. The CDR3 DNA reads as TGTGCCAGCAGTTACGGAGGGTTTGAGGGCTACACCTTC. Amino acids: CASSYGGFEGYTF.

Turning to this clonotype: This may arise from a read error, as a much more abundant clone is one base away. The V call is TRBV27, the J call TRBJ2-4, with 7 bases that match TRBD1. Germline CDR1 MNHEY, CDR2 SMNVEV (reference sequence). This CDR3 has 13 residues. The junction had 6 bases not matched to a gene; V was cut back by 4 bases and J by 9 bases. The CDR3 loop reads CASSSRQGTIQYF. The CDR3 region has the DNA TGTGCCAGCAGTTCAAGACAGGGAACCATTCAGTACTTC.

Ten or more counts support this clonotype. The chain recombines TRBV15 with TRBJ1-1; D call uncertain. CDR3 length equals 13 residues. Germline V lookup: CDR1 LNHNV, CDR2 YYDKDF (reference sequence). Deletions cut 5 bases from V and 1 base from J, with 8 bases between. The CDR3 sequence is CATSGNRNTEAFF. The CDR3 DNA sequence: TGTGCCACCAGCGGCAATAGGAACACTGAAGCTTTCTTT.

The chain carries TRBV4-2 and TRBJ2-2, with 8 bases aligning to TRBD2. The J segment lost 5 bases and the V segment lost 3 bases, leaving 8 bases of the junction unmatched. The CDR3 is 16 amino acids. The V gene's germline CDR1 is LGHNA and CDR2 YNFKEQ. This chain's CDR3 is CASSQPGGAETGELFF. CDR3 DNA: TGTGCCAGCAGCCAGCCCGGGGGGGCGGAGACCGGGGAGCTGTTTTTT.

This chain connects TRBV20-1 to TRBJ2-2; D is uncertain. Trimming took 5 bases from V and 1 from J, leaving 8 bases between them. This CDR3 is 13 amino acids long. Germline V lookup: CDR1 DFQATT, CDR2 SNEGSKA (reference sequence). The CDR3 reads CSARHQNTGELFF. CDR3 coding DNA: TGCAGTGCTCGACATCAGAACACCGGGGAGCTGTTTTTT.

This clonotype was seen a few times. In nucleotides, the CDR3 is TGTGCCAGCAGTTACTCGACAGCAGACTACGAGCAGTACTTC. Translation: CASSYSTADYEQYF. The gene calls are TRBV6-5 and TRBJ2-7, with D possibly TRBD1 on 5 matching bases. The CDR3 extends over 14 amino acids. Per germline, CDR1 MNHEY and CDR2 SVGAGI. V gave up 0 bases and J gave up 3 bases, with 9 bases separating them.

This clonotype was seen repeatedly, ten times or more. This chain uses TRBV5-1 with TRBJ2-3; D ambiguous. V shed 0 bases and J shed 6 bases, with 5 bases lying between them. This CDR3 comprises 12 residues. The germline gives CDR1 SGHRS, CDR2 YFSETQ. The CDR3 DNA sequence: TGCGCCAGCAGCTTGGTCGGGGATACGCAGTATTTT. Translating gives CASSLVGDTQYF.